The rows below give T cell receptor beta chains drawn from one sample of a study of vaccination effects on CD4 cells after COVID-19. Produced via immunoSEQ multiplex PCR; TCRdb's table is partial and in-frame only. The table shows about 41,000 clones, with roughly 70% occurring only once. No antigen has been identified for these receptors. This sample comprised CD4+ T cells from PBMCs cultured with HCoV-OC43 spike peptides, obtained before COVID-19 vaccination. These receptors all come from a human donor who received a COVID-19 vaccine. Both conserved end residues are part of each CDR3. A D gene is named only where the DNA matches it firmly. Size values are once, few and many counts, or a class for expanded clones, and some rows have none.

TRBV11-2	TRBJ1-2	.	.	CASSLGGLKGGYTF	TGTGCCAGCAGCTTAGGGGGTTTAAAGGGGGGCTACACCTTC
TRBV7-9	TRBJ2-7	once	.	CASSLDPTYEQYF	TGTGCCAGCAGCTTAGACCCCACCTACGAGCAGTACTTC
TRBV5-1	TRBJ2-5	.	TRBD2	CASSLSLAGGRETQYF	TGCGCCAGCAGCTTGTCACTAGCGGGAGGAAGGGAGACCCAGTACTTC
TRBV7-3	TRBJ1-1	.	.	CASSWGPGKAEAFF	TGTGCCAGCAGTTGGGGTCCGGGGAAGGCTGAAGCTTTCTTT
TRBV10-3	TRBJ1-5	few	.	CAISVDSNQPQHF	TGTGCCATCAGTGTGGATAGCAATCAGCCCCAGCATTTT
TRBV5-5	TRBJ2-5	.	.	CASSFRELMKETQYF	TGTGCCAGCAGCTTCAGGGAATTAATGAAGGAGACCCAGTACTTC
TRBV29-1	TRBJ2-5	.	TRBD1	CSDSQGAQETQYF	TGCAGTGACTCTCAGGGGGCCCAAGAGACCCAGTACTTC
TRBV5-1	TRBJ1-2	once	.	CASSLASEGTGYTF	TGCGCCAGCAGCTTGGCCTCGGAGGGAACTGGCTACACCTTC
TRBV15	TRBJ1-2	.	TRBD1	CATSRDRTGSGYTF	TGTGCCACCAGCAGAGACCGGACAGGGTCCGGCTACACCTTC
TRBV10-3	TRBJ1-5	.	.	CAISSSNQPQHF	TGTGCCATCAGTTCCAGTAATCAGCCCCAGCATTTT
TRBV9	TRBJ2-1	.	.	CASSVDLSSYNEQFF	TGTGCCAGCAGCGTAGATCTTAGCTCCTACAATGAGCAGTTCTTC
TRBV25-1	TRBJ2-1	.	TRBD1	CASSESGTGSYNEQFF	TGTGCCAGCAGTGAATCCGGGACAGGCTCCTACAATGAGCAGTTCTTC
TRBV5-4	TRBJ1-1	.	.	CASSLAAGRVGEAFF	TGTGCCAGCAGCTTGGCTGCAGGTCGGGTCGGTGAAGCTTTCTTT
TRBV28	TRBJ2-7	.	.	CASSFTPTYEQYF	TGTGCCAGCAGTTTTACACCAACCTACGAGCAGTACTTC
TRBV15	TRBJ1-6	few	.	CATSRDPQTGNSPLHF	TGTGCCACCAGCAGAGATCCACAGACCGGGAATTCACCCCTCCACTTT
TRBV11-2	TRBJ1-2	.	.	CASSRLRDWRDYGYTF	TGTGCCAGCAGCCGCTTAAGGGACTGGAGGGACTATGGCTACACCTTC
TRBV10-3	TRBJ2-3	.	.	CAISESVGADTQYF	TGTGCCATCAGTGAGTCGGTTGGCGCTGATACGCAGTATTTT
TRBV7-2	TRBJ1-6	.	TRBD1	CASSLGQGAHNSPLHF	TGTGCCAGCAGCTTAGGACAGGGGGCCCATAATTCACCCCTCCACTTT
TRBV7-2	TRBJ1-3	once	.	CASSPVIGRGLEGNTIYF	TGTGCCAGCAGCCCAGTAATCGGTCGGGGGCTGGAGGGAAACACCATATATTTT
TRBV19	TRBJ1-6	.	.	CASTTLGGQRNSPLHF	TGTGCCAGTACTACCCTCGGGGGCCAGAGGAATTCACCCCTCCACTTT
TRBV7-9	TRBJ2-7	few	TRBD1	CASSNLYRGPSSYEQYF	TGTGCCAGCAGCAACCTCTACAGGGGGCCCTCCTCCTACGAGCAGTACTTC
TRBV19	TRBJ1-1	.	.	CASSPRTAPNTEAFF	TGTGCCAGTAGTCCACGGACAGCCCCGAACACTGAAGCTTTCTTT
TRBV19	TRBJ1-2	few	.	CASSMGQAMTGGF	TGTGCCAGTAGTATGGGCCAGGCTATGACTGGGGGCTTC
TRBV19	TRBJ1-1	.	TRBD1	CASSRGTEGEAFF	TGTGCCAGTAGTAGGGGGACAGAGGGTGAAGCTTTCTTT
TRBV10-3	TRBJ2-7	.	.	CAISEGYFVNEQYF	TGTGCCATCAGTGAAGGGTATTTCGTCAACGAGCAGTACTTC
TRBV6-1	TRBJ1-6	few	.	CASSELGRDSPLHF	TGTGCCAGCAGTGAGTTGGGACGGGATTCACCCCTCCACTTT
TRBV6-1	TRBJ1-4	.	.	CASSEDTATGKLFF	TGTGCCAGCAGTGAAGACACCGCCACGGGAAAACTGTTTTTT
TRBV7-9	TRBJ2-5	.	.	CASSLAKGVGETQYF	TGTGCCAGCAGCTTAGCGAAAGGGGTAGGAGAGACCCAGTACTTC
TRBV30	TRBJ1-3	.	.	CAWSVAGWGNTIYF	TGTGCCTGGAGTGTAGCAGGGTGGGGAAACACCATATATTTT
TRBV5-6	TRBJ2-2	.	TRBD1	CASSFTGGPGELFF	TGTGCCAGCAGCTTCACAGGGGGTCCCGGGGAGCTGTTTTTT
TRBV3-1/TRBV3-2	TRBJ1-2	once	TRBD1	CASSPPIDRGLTLNYGYTF	TGTGCCAGCAGCCCCCCTATTGACAGGGGCCTCACTCTTAACTATGGCTACACCTTC
TRBV27	TRBJ2-7	.	.	CASSSQGAISYEQYF	TGTGCCAGCAGTTCCCAGGGAGCGATCTCCTACGAGCAGTACTTC
TRBV7-8	TRBJ1-1	.	.	CASSLESDTEAFF	TGTGCCAGCAGCTTAGAATCGGACACTGAAGCTTTCTTT
TRBV18	TRBJ1-1	many	.	CASSYQTENTEAFF	TGTGCCAGCTCATACCAAACAGAGAACACTGAAGCTTTCTTT
TRBV6-2/TRBV6-3	TRBJ1-5	.	.	CASSRPSGFPQHF	TGTGCCAGCAGCCGACCCTCCGGTTTTCCCCAGCATTTT
TRBV11-2	TRBJ2-2	.	TRBD2	CASSLGTSGSGGELFF	TGTGCCAGCAGCCTCGGGACTAGCGGGAGTGGCGGGGAGCTGTTTTTT
TRBV9	TRBJ2-1	once	TRBD1	CASSAQGASNEQFF	TGTGCCAGCAGCGCACAGGGGGCGAGCAATGAGCAGTTCTTC
TRBV5-1	TRBJ2-7	.	TRBD1	CASSSGTGMHEQYF	TGCGCCAGCAGCTCCGGGACAGGGATGCACGAGCAGTACTTC